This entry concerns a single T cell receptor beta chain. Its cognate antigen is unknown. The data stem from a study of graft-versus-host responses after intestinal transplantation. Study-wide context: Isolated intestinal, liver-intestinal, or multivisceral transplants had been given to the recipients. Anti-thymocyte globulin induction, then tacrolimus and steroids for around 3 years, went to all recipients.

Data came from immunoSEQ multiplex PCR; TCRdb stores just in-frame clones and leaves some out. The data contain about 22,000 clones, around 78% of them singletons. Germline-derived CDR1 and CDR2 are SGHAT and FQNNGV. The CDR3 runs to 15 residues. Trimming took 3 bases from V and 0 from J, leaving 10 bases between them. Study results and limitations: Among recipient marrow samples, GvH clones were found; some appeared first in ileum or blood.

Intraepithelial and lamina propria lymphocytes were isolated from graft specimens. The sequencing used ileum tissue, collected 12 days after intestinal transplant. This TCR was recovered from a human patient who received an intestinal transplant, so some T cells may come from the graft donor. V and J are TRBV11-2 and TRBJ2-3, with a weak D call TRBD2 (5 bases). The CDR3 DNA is TGTGCCAGCAGCTTGATCGGGGATAGCACAGATACGCAGTATTTT. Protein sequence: CASSLIGDSTDTQYF.